This paragraph reports one TCR beta chain. V lost 7 bases, J lost 7 bases, and 11 bases lay in between. CDR1 and CDR2 from the germline V gene are DFQATT and SNEGSKA (reference sequence). The CDR3 runs 11 residues. Peripheral blood was drawn, approximately 9.5 milliliters per donor. The sample belongs to a study of blood T cells in healthy people across ages. Using a J-beta primer mix together with a sample-barcoded 5' primer, a second PCR was run for roughly 6 to 11 cycles. TCRdb used MiXCR to reprocess the 5' RACE reads, holding one entry per CDR3 protein. Here the sample spans roughly 1.6 million distinct CDR3 sequences, 30% to 35% being singletons.

The TCR originated in a woman in her 30s in good health. The chain couples TRBV20-1 to TRBJ2-1; D not resolved. Sequencing was performed on blood. The DNA for the CDR3 is TGCAGTGTTCTCCGCAGGAATGAGCAGTTCTTC. This translates into CSVLRRNEQFF.